This TCR beta chain was observed in a study of T cells after yellow fever vaccination. At the level of the study: Those fractions that held only low numbers of cells were prepared using the SMART-Seq v4 Ultra Low Input RNA kit. Study-level results: Clonotype sharing between CD4 and CD8 compartments was small. Booster sampling recovered most clones from primary vaccination (around 97% CD4, roughly 86% CD8).

After removal of 7 bases from V and 3 bases from J, the junction contained 7 bases not matched to a gene. The CDR3 spans 15 residues. Per germline, CDR1 MDHEN and CDR2 SYDVKM. This clonotype was seen a handful of times. Its target is not known. TCR cDNA was made by 5'RACE template switching, adding a universal primer site and UMIs. TCRdb reanalysed the 5' RACE reads using MiXCR and keeps one entry per CDR3 protein. The table has roughly 250,000 distinct CDR3 sequences, 13% seen once. The sequences come from CD4+ T cells sorted from PBMCs, collected 45 days after the yellow fever booster vaccination. The chain couples TRBV28 to TRBJ1-2; 11 bases fit TRBD1. The TCR comes from a man aged 30 to 39 who received the YFV17D yellow fever vaccine. The CDR3 is CASTSGTGGDYGYTF. The DNA for the CDR3 is TGTGCCAGCACCTCGGGGACAGGGGGGGACTATGGCTACACCTTC.